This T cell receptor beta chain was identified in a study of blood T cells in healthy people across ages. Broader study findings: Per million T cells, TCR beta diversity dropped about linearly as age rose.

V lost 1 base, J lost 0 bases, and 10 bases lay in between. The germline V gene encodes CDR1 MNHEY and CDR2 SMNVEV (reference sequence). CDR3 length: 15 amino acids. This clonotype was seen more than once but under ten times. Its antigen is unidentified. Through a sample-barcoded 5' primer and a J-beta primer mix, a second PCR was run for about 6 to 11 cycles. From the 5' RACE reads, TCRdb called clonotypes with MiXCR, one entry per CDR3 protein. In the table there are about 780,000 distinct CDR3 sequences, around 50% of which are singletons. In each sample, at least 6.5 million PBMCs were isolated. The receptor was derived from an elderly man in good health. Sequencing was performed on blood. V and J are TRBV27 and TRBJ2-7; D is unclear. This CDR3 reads CASSLYGQSSYEQYF. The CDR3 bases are TGTGCCAGCAGTTTATATGGGCAGAGCTCCTACGAGCAGTACTTC.